A single sample gave rise to the 6 T cell receptor beta chains below, sequenced in a study of T cells after yellow fever vaccination. MiXCR, run by TCRdb on the 5' RACE reads, gives a single entry per CDR3 protein. This table holds some 670,000 distinct CDR3 sequences, over 9% found once. This sample comprised PBMCs, obtained on the day of the yellow fever booster vaccination. The receptors stem from a man in his thirties or forties who received the YFV17D yellow fever vaccine.

This clonotype occurred a few times. This chain connects TRBV7-2 to TRBJ1-2; D gene unclear. This CDR3 spans 14 amino acids. Trimming removed 5 bases from V and 7 bases from J, with 17 bases in between. Germline loops: CDR1 SGHTA, CDR2 FQGNSA. The DNA for the CDR3 is TGTGCCAGCAGCCCTGCGGCGCTAAGATCTGGCTACACCTTC. It codes for CASSPAALRSGYTF.

This clonotype was observed a handful of times. The V and J genes are TRBV18 and TRBJ2-7; D is possibly TRBD2 (5 bases). CDR1 is KGHSH, CDR2 LQKENI, per germline. V was clipped by 6 bases and J by 5 bases, with 11 bases between them. The CDR3 spans 12 residues. In nucleotides, the CDR3 is TGTGCCAGCTCCACCCTCGGGGACGAGCAGTACTTC. Protein: CASSTLGDEQYF. The complete variable domain, with remaining parts taken from reference TRBV18 and TRBJ2-7, reads NAGVMQNPRHLVRRRGQEARLRCSPMKGHSHVYWYRQLPEEGLKFMVYLQKENIIDESGMPKERFSAEFPKEGPSILRIQQVVRGDSAAYFCASSTLGDEQYFGPGTRLTVT.

This clonotype was recorded a few times. This sequence joins TRBV5-1 and TRBJ2-1, with a tentative D call TRBD1 (5 bases). The CDR3 has 16 residues. The ends were cut back, 0 bases at V and 0 bases at J, with 10 bases in the middle. Germline assignment: CDR1 SGHRS and CDR2 YFSETQ. CDR3 protein: CASSLEGPTSYNEQFF. DNA for the CDR3: TGCGCCAGCAGCTTGGAGGGGCCAACCTCCTACAATGAGCAGTTCTTC.

This clonotype was observed at least ten times. The chain employs TRBV29-1 and TRBJ2-1, with D perhaps TRBD1 (6 bases). The germline V gene has CDR1 SQVTM and CDR2 ANQGSEA. V was trimmed by 1 base and J by 7 bases, leaving 11 bases between them. The CDR3 runs 13 residues. The CDR3 spells CSVEGTADNEQFF. CDR3 bases: TGCAGCGTTGAAGGGACAGCCGATAATGAGCAGTTCTTC.

This chain uses TRBV13 with TRBJ1-2; TRBD1 is a possible D gene (5 bases). V shed 7 bases and J shed 8 bases, with 14 bases lying between them. The CDR3 runs to 12 residues. CDR1 is PRHDT and CDR2 is FYEKMQ in the germline V gene (reference sequence). The CDR3 is CASTRGTDGYTF. As DNA, the CDR3 is TGTGCCAGCACCCGAGGGACCGACGGCTACACCTTC. Full variable domain (rest looked up from reference TRBV13 and TRBJ1-2): AAGVIQSPRHLIKEKRETATLKCYPIPRHDTVYWYQQGPGQDPQFLISFYEKMQSDKGSIPDRFSAQQFSDYHSELNMSSLELGDSALYFCASTRGTDGYTFGSGTRLTVV.

This clonotype was recorded a few times. This chain connects TRBV4-3 to TRBJ2-1; 7 bases align to TRBD2. Germline CDR1 is LGHNA and CDR2 is YSLEER. The J segment lost 0 bases and the V segment lost 5 bases, leaving 7 bases of the junction unmatched. This CDR3 spans 16 amino acids. The CDR3 loop is CASSKAGENSYNEQFF. In DNA, the CDR3 is TGCGCCAGCAGCAAGGCGGGGGAAAACTCCTACAATGAGCAGTTCTTC.